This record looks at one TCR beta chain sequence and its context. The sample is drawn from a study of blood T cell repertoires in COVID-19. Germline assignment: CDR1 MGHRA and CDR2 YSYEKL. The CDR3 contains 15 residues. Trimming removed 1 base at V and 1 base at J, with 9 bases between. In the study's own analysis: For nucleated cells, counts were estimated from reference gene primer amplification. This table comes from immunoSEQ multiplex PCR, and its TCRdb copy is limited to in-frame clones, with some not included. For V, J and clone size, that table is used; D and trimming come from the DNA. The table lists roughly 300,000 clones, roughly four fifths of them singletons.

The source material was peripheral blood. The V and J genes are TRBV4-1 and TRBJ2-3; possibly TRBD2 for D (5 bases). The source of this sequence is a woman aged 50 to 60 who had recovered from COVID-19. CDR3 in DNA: TGCGCCAGCAGCCAAGGGAGGTGGGGCACAGATACGCAGTATTTT. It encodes CASSQGRWGTDTQYF.